The rows below give T cell receptor beta chains drawn from one sample of a study of blood T cells in healthy people across ages. TCRdb ran MiXCR on the 5' RACE reads and lists one entry per CDR3 protein. The table has 1.5 million to 2 million distinct CDR3 sequences, around half seen once. Sequencing was performed on blood. These receptors were obtained from a woman aged 35 to 49 in good health. CDR3s include the opening cysteine and the closing phenylalanine or tryptophan. A D gene is named only where the DNA matches it firmly. Not every row has a clone size; where given, it reads once, few, many or a size class.

TRBV12-3/TRBV12-4	TRBJ2-3	NA	TRBD1	TGTGCCAGCAACGCACCTCCGGGACAGGGAGTAGCAGATACGCAGTATTTT	CASNAPPGQGVADTQYF
TRBV12-3/TRBV12-4	TRBJ2-3	few	TRBD2	TGTGCCAGCAGTCCTCGAGAGCGGGGGGGCCCTCTTACGCAGTATTTT	CASSPRERGGPLTQYF
TRBV10-1	TRBJ2-3	NA	NA	TGCGCCAGCAGTGAATTTGGACCGACAGATACGCAGTATTTT	CASSEFGPTDTQYF
TRBV4-1	TRBJ2-7	NA	TRBD1	TGCGCCAGCAGCCAAGGGCCGACAGGGAGCTACGAGCAGTACTTC	CASSQGPTGSYEQYF
TRBV4-1	TRBJ2-1	once	NA	TGCGCCAGCAGCCAAGGCACAGGGAGCTCCTACAATAAGCAGTTCTTC	CASSQGTGSSYNKQFF
TRBV6-1	TRBJ1-2	NA	NA	TGTGCCAGCAGTACGTGGGACCATGGCTACACCTTC	CASSTWDHGYTF
TRBV18	TRBJ1-5	NA	NA	TGTGCCAACTCACTCCCGTCTCAGCCCCAGCATTTT	CANSLPSQPQHF
TRBV7-2	TRBJ2-1	few	TRBD2	TGTGCTAGCAGCCATAAGATTAGCGGGGGGGCTTTAAGAAATGAGCAGTTCTTC	CASSHKISGGALRNEQFF
TRBV4-3	TRBJ2-6	few	TRBD1	TGCGCCAGCAGCCAAGATTTTGACAGGGGGAGCTCTGGGGCCAACGTCCTGACTTTC	CASSQDFDRGSSGANVLTF
TRBV12-3/TRBV12-4	TRBJ2-3	few	NA	TGTGCCAGCAGTTTAGTCGGCAGGGGCTATAGCACAGATACGCAGTATTTT	CASSLVGRGYSTDTQYF
TRBV7-2	TRBJ2-1	NA	NA	TGTGCCAGCAGCTTAGGGTCCGGGACTATCGGGGGGCAGAAGCAGTTCTTC	CASSLGSGTIGGQKQFF
TRBV4-2	TRBJ2-3	NA	NA	TGTGCCAGCAGCCAAGATGGACAGCCCACAGATACGCAGTATTTT	CASSQDGQPTDTQYF
TRBV4-3	TRBJ2-3	few	TRBD2	TGCGCCAGCGCGTTCAGCGGGGGCGCAGATACGCAGTATTTT	CASAFSGGADTQYF
TRBV6-2/TRBV6-3	TRBJ2-7	few	NA	TGTGCCAGCAGTTACACGGACAGAAACGAGCAGTACTTC	CASSYTDRNEQYF
TRBV20-1	TRBJ2-5	NA	NA	TGCAGTACCCAAAAAATTCGAGCCCACCAAGAGACCCAGTACTTC	CSTQKIRAHQETQYF
TRBV5-1	TRBJ2-1	few	TRBD2	TGCGCCAGCAGCTCGCGGGTGCTAGCGGGGGCCGGCAATGAGCAGTTCTTC	CASSSRVLAGAGNEQFF
TRBV5-1	TRBJ1-1	NA	NA	TGCGCCAGCGGCGGGGCTATGGGAGGCACTGAAGCTTTCTTT	CASGGAMGGTEAFF
TRBV5-1	TRBJ2-3	NA	NA	TGCGCCAGCAAACCGGGACAGGCGGGAGGAGGTACGCAGTATTTT	CASKPGQAGGGTQYF
TRBV5-6	TRBJ2-1	few	NA	TGTGCCAGCAGCTTGGAGCACACCTTATACAATGAGCAGTTCTTC	CASSLEHTLYNEQFF